This TCR beta chain was sequenced in a study of blood T cells in healthy people across ages. Germline V gene lookup returns CDR1 MDHEN and CDR2 SYDVKM. Trimming cost V 8 bases and J 8 bases, with 15 bases left between them. The CDR3 extends over 13 amino acids. A sample-barcoded 5' primer and a J-beta primer mix were used in a second PCR of about 7 to 12 cycles. TCRdb ran MiXCR on the 5' RACE reads and lists one entry per CDR3 protein. Counted here are about 1.8 million distinct CDR3 sequences, approximately 50% occurring once; the ten biggest clones make up 2.1%. V gene TRBV28 combines with J gene TRBJ1-4, with a possible D match to TRBD1 (6 bases). This TCR came from a woman in her thirties or forties in good health. Sequencing was carried out using blood. The DNA for the CDR3 is TGTGCCAGCTTCACTGAGGGGGGAGAAAAACTGTTTTTT. Its translation: CASFTEGGEKLFF. Supplemented by reference TRBV28 and TRBJ1-4, the full variable domain reads DVKVTQSSRYLVKRTGEKVFLECVQDMDHENMFWYRQDPGLGLRLIYFSYDVKMKEKGDIPEGYSVSREKKERFSLILESASTNQTSMYLCASFTEGGEKLFFGSGTQLSVL.